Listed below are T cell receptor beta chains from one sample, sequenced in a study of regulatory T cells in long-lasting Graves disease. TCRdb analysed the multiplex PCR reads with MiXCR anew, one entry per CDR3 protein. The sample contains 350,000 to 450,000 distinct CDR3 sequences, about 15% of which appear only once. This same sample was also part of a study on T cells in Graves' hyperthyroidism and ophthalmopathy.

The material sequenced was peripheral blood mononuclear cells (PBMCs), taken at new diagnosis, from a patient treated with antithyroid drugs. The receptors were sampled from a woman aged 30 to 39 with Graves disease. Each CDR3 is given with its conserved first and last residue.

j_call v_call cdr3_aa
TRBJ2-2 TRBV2 CASRPNTGELFF
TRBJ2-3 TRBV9 CASSVSGTFSTDTQYF
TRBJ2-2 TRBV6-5 CASSYGTANTGELFF
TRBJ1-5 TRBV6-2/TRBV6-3 CASSPYGTVSNQPQHF
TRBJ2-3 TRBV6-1 CASKVTWGSRTDTQYF
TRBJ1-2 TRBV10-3 CAISVQGEGYTF
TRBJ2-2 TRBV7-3 CASSLSPDGELFF
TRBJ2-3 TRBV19 CASSMLAGGNTDTQYF
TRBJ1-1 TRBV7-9 CASSLEAGENTEAFF
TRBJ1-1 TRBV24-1 CATSDPGTGVSGAFF
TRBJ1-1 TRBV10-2 CASSDRPLNTEAFF
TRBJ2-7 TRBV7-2 CASSVILAGGRNEQYF
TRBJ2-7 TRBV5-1 CASIQDPGISYEQYF
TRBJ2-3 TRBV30 CAWSVFPPGQGSDTQYF